Below, one TCR beta chain is given with its context. There is no known antigen for this receptor. No base quality values were provided; no much bigger clone lies one nucleotide off. The data derive from a study of T-cell memory formation after mild COVID-19 (dated by TCRdb to 2020 to 2022). Concerning the study at large: Most TCR sequence clusters were specific to one of the two donors. In two donors, T-cell clones that expanded and contracted after mild COVID-19 were tracked by sequencing TCRalpha and TCRbeta repertoires over time. Two young, previously healthy adult volunteers, one female and one male, were included in the cohort. Results the study describes overall, beyond this receptor: Balanced CD4/CD8 phenotypes were observed for clones contracting from day 15 to 85, whereas a bias towards CD4+ was observed for a second wave of clones expanding from day 15 to 37. Contracting CD4+ clones were found mainly in CM and EM memory subsets, while CD8+ clones were enriched in EMRA. Only two mild cases were covered by the study, and larger cohorts that include severe cases with pre-infection samples were considered necessary. Some responding clones were found in pre-infection memory, which suggests that pre-existing cross-reactive memory T cells took part in the SARS-CoV-2 response. SARS-CoV-2 specificity of the second-wave clones peaking on day 37 was not confirmed.

TCRdb names Illumina NovaSeq 6000 as the instrument used. TCRalpha and TCRbeta cDNA libraries were built by 5'RACE with constant-segment primers, adding sample barcodes and unique molecular identifiers. Trizol reagent was used to extract RNA from every sample. Libraries were amplified in two PCR steps, with a second sample barcode and Illumina TruSeq adapters added in the second step. The libraries were sequenced on an Illumina NovaSeq using 2 x 150 bp paired-end reads. The paper's data handling went like this. With migec v1.2.7, reads were demultiplexed and then collapsed into UMI-guided consensus sequences. Using mixcr v2.1.11, the UMI consensuses were aligned to TRA and TRB V and J templates and assembled into clonotypes. A clonotype was counted as expanded or contracted only when both edgeR and NoisET called the clonotype significant, with the noise models trained on biological replicates. For edgeR calls, the cutoffs were a false discovery rate-adjusted p below 0.01 and a log2 fold-change threshold of 1. As an exploratory analysis of dynamics, PCA with hierarchical clustering was applied to max-normalized trajectories of the 1000 most abundant clonotypes. Separately sequenced CD4+ and CD8+ repertoires were used to assign the CD4 or CD8 phenotype of responding clones. Using fastp trimming at Q25 and MiXCR clonotype assembly, TCRdb reanalyzed the public sequencing data and kept in-frame beta chains. Here each entry gathers all rows of one CDR3 protein and keeps the most common genes and DNA. TCRdb's processing, not the study's, gives the V and J calls here. The sample contains 450,000 or so distinct CDR3 sequences, approximately 23% of them found a single time. The ten largest clonotypes hold around 13% of the sample.

Here V drops 1 base and J drops 4 bases, and the junction holds 5 bases not matched to any gene. CDR3 length: 15 amino acids, cysteine to phenylalanine. This entry keeps only the CDR3 DNA: 45 bases, framed from base 1. The CDR1 and CDR2 encoded by the germline V gene are SNHLY and FYNNEI. Ficoll-Paque density gradient centrifugation was the method used to isolate PBMCs. The clonotype was recovered from an adult woman who had mild COVID-19 (a few samples of this study predate the infection). The sample titles of this study are shuffled in the database, so cell type and time point are left out; the donor was told from shared clones. Sequences were obtained from PBMCs or a T cell subset sorted from them (not recorded which). The chain is assembled from TRBV2 and TRBJ2-7; 9 bases in the junction line up with TRBD2. CDR3 sequence: CASSEGSGRLYEQYF. The sequence in DNA is TGTGCCAGCAGTGAAGGTAGCGGGAGACTTTACGAGCAGTACTTC.